This TCR beta chain emerged from a study of OX40 agonist ivuxolimab in advanced cancers. As for the study in general: Subjects had a mean age of about 57 years, with a range of 23 to 79; more than 70% were male. Findings of the study overall: Expanded clones belonging to CD8+ T cells outnumbered, on average, those of CD4+.

Using immunoSEQ multiplex PCR, the repertoire was profiled, and TCRdb retains in-frame clones only, with some absent. Of 30,000 to 35,000 clones in the sample, approximately 89% were seen once. Concerning this clone: The antigen remains undetermined.

This specimen consisted of CD4+ or CD8+ T cells sorted from blood, obtained in a trial of the OX40 agonist ivuxolimab. The sequence derives from an adult with an advanced solid tumor such as melanoma, head and neck, liver or kidney cancer.

In nucleotides, the CDR3 is TGTGCCAGTAAATTTACTGGGTCCTACGAGCAGTACTTC. It translates to CASKFTGSYEQYF. The J gene is TRBJ2-7, the V gene TRBV19; D gene uncertain. The germline V gene encodes CDR1 LNHDA and CDR2 SQIVND (reference sequence). V was clipped by 7 bases and J by 1 base, with 11 bases between them. The CDR3 spans 13 residues.